A single TCR beta chain is shown here with its context. Its cognate antigen is unknown. The CDR3 spans 17 residues. Germline-derived CDR1 and CDR2 are DFQATT and SNEGSKA (reference sequence). V was clipped by 4 bases and J by 3 bases; unmatched bases: 10. TCRdb independently ran MiXCR on the RT-PCR reads; one entry per CDR3 protein. The sample lists hundreds of thousands of distinct CDR3 sequences; roughly 14% were seen once. The data originate from a study of response to subunit inactivated influenza vaccine. Study results and caveats: The authors offered the suggestion that each seasonal influenza vaccination recruits few new T cells.

This sequence was found in a man aged 45-60 years who received an inactivated influenza vaccine. The V gene is TRBV20-1, the J gene TRBJ1-6; 9 bases match TRBD1. The input for sequencing was PBMCs from blood, taken 12 days after vaccination. Here the CDR3 reads CSATGQGLGVYNSPLHF. In nucleotides, the CDR3 is TGCAGTGCTACGGGACAGGGTCTGGGGGTCTATAATTCACCCCTCCACTTT.